This T cell receptor (beta chain) is from a study of T-cell memory formation after mild COVID-19. The CDR3 covers 14 residues. Trimming pared 6 bases from V and 6 bases from J, leaving 15 bases between. From germline, CDR1 is MNHEY and CDR2 SVGAGI. A single record per CDR3 protein comes from TCRdb applying MiXCR to the 5' RACE reads. Among some 250,000 distinct CDR3 sequences listed, more than 15% were seen once. This clonotype was sampled from a man aged 18 to 29 who had mild COVID-19 (a few samples of this study predate the infection). Cell type and time point are not known. Sequenced input: PBMCs or a T cell subset sorted from them (not recorded which). V and J are TRBV6-5 and TRBJ1-5; tentative D call: TRBD1 (6 bases). The CDR3 sequence: CASSETLGGQPQHF. DNA of the CDR3: TGTGCCAGCAGCGAGACCCTAGGGGGTCAGCCCCAGCATTTT.